This TCR beta chain was sequenced in a study of human T cells and chemical hapten exposure. The overall study: Alopecia areata, totalis or universalis affected patients, mainly female. Study-level results: Relative to controls, expanded TCRs formed significantly more large CDR3 similarity clusters.

The time point denotes: pre-sensitization, week 0. Treatment defined: therapeutic diphenylcyclopropenone sensitization with weekly scalp DPC. At every patch-test visit, blood was drawn before the patch test was applied. Total RNA came from unfractionated whole blood. TCRdb re-called the RACE reads through MiXCR, storing one row per CDR3 protein. This table holds about 300,000 distinct CDR3 sequences, around 5.5% found once. As to this clonotype: Its antigen is not known.

This CDR3 region has 15 residues. The germline V and J ends were trimmed by 1 base and 0 bases, with 9 bases remaining between them. From germline, CDR1 is SGHVS and CDR2 FNYEAQ. The sequencing used whole blood, collected in connection with sensitization to the hapten diphenylcyclopropenone (DPC). The receptor's source is a woman aged 18-35 years with alopecia areata. Some clones in this sample may be carry-over from other donors' samples. V usage is TRBV7-6 and J usage is TRBJ1-2; no reliable D call. CDR3 loop: CASSLEAASNYGYTF. Here the CDR3 DNA reads TGTGCCAGCAGCTTAGAGGCAGCCTCTAACTATGGCTACACCTTC. The variable domain in full, with the rest retrieved from reference TRBV7-6 and TRBJ1-2, is GAGVSQSPRYKVTKRGQDVALRCDPISGHVSLYWYRQALGQGPEFLTYFNYEAQQDKSGLPNDRFSAERPEGSISTLTIQRTEQRDSAMYRCASSLEAASNYGYTFGSGTRLTVV.